The text below deals with one T cell receptor beta chain. The antigen is undetermined. The record originates from a study of CD8+ T cells in alopecia areata. Sequencing relied on a cDNA template that was reverse transcribed from extracted RNA. Sequencing was performed with immunoSEQ multiplex PCR; in TCRdb, only in-frame clones are kept and a portion is missing. The repertoire holds around 140,000 clones, with around 87% as singletons. Study-level results: Especially in alopecia totalis/universalis, lesional scalp showed greater clonality than normal scalp did.

The clonotype comes from a human donor with alopecia areata. The input for sequencing was CD8+ T cells sorted from blood, taken at week 0.

This CDR3 reads CAWSVVSGQFEQYF. The CDR3 DNA follows: TGTGCCTGGAGTGTAGTCTCGGGACAGTTCGAGCAGTACTTC. V usage is TRBV30 and J usage is TRBJ2-5, with 7 bases aligning to TRBD1. TRBJ2-7 matches the DNA end more closely, so the J call is doubtful. Germline V lookup: CDR1 GTSNPN, CDR2 SVGIG (reference sequence). This CDR3 has 14 amino acids.